Listed below are T cell receptor beta chains from one sample, sequenced in a study of regulatory T cells in long-lasting Graves disease. Each CDR3 protein gets one entry after TCRdb re-called the multiplex PCR reads with MiXCR. In the table there are 250,000 or so distinct CDR3 sequences, 20% of which are singletons. The sequences come from peripheral blood mononuclear cells (PBMCs), collected at new diagnosis, from a patient treated with antithyroid drugs. These receptors were taken from a female donor with Graves disease. Each CDR3 is given without its conserved first and last residue. Fields, in order: CDR3 protein, CDR3 length, D gene, V gene. D genes are given only for firm matches.

CDR3 protein: ASSYDRIYGYT
CDR3 length: 11
D gene: -
V gene: TRBV11-2

CDR3 protein: AISERQGAETQY
CDR3 length: 12
D gene: TRBD1
V gene: TRBV10-3

CDR3 protein: GSRSPVETQY
CDR3 length: 10
D gene: -
V gene: TRBV6-1

CDR3 protein: ASSQRDFSDTQY
CDR3 length: 12
D gene: -
V gene: TRBV3-1

CDR3 protein: ASRGTRITGELF
CDR3 length: 12
D gene: -
V gene: TRBV19

CDR3 protein: ASSGTGSNQPQH
CDR3 length: 12
D gene: TRBD1
V gene: TRBV6-1

CDR3 protein: SARDEASYEQY
CDR3 length: 11
D gene: -
V gene: TRBV20-1

CDR3 protein: ASSLAGGGDTQY
CDR3 length: 12
D gene: TRBD2
V gene: TRBV28

CDR3 protein: SARGGTGNSPLH
CDR3 length: 12
D gene: -
V gene: TRBV20-1

CDR3 protein: ASSLRQVASYGYT
CDR3 length: 13
D gene: -
V gene: TRBV5-5

CDR3 protein: ASSLRGGREDTQY
CDR3 length: 13
D gene: -
V gene: TRBV9

CDR3 protein: ASSYRAASSAEAF
CDR3 length: 13
D gene: -
V gene: TRBV6-9

CDR3 protein: ASSTGTSLETQY
CDR3 length: 12
D gene: TRBD2
V gene: TRBV7-9

CDR3 protein: ASSPQAVGGDEQF
CDR3 length: 13
D gene: TRBD2
V gene: TRBV18

CDR3 protein: ASSFRTLAGGPGDTQY
CDR3 length: 16
D gene: TRBD2
V gene: TRBV7-9

CDR3 protein: SAMGLASSYEQY
CDR3 length: 12
D gene: TRBD2
V gene: TRBV20-1

CDR3 protein: SAIPSWDAKAF
CDR3 length: 11
D gene: -
V gene: TRBV20-1

CDR3 protein: SARVVSGGDTDTQY
CDR3 length: 14
D gene: TRBD2
V gene: TRBV20-1

CDR3 protein: ASSETPEGRTGELF
CDR3 length: 14
D gene: -
V gene: TRBV6-4

CDR3 protein: ASSLEIYGYT
CDR3 length: 10
D gene: -
V gene: TRBV7-9